The 2 T cell receptor beta chains below come from one sample, sequenced in a study of spatial heterogeneity in lung cancer. Documented time point: sample taken at primary tumor resection. TCRdb re-analysed the 5' RACE reads in MiXCR, keeping a single row per CDR3 protein. The data show nearly 80,000 distinct CDR3 sequences, 8% seen once. Specimen: PBMCs, collected at surgery. All receptors derive from a male donor with early-stage non-small cell lung cancer.

The J gene is TRBJ2-7, the V gene TRBV24-1; 8 bases are a match to TRBD1. In germline, CDR1 is KGHDR, CDR2 SFDVKD. V lost 3 bases, J lost 3 bases, and 3 bases stayed unmatched. The CDR3 consists of 14 residues. The CDR3 DNA reads as TGTGCCACCAGTGATCCTGGACAGGGCTACGAGCAGTACTTC. Encoded protein: CATSDPGQGYEQYF.

At least ten counts were recorded for this clonotype. The chain recombines TRBV2 with TRBJ2-2, with 9 bases identical to TRBD1. This CDR3 is built from 18 residues. Trimming at V came to 7 bases and at J to 4 bases, leaving 16 bases not matched to a gene. Germline V gives CDR1 SNHLY, CDR2 FYNNEI. The CDR3 sequence is CASTGDRDNTLFTGELFF. The CDR3 nucleotides are TGTGCCAGCACCGGGGACAGGGACAATACTCTATTCACCGGGGAGCTGTTTTTT.